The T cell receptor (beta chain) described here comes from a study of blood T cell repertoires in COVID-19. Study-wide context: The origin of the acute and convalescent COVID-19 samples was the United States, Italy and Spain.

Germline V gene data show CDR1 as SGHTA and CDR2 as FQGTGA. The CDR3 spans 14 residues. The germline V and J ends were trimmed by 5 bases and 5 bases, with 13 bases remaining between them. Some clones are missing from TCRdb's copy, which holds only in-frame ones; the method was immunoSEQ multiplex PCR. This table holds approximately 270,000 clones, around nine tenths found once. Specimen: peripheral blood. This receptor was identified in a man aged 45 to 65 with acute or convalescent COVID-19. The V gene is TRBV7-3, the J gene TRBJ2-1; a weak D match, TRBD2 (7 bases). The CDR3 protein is CASSPGGPHNEQFF. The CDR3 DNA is TGTGCCAGCAGCCCGGGGGGCCCACACAATGAGCAGTTCTTC.